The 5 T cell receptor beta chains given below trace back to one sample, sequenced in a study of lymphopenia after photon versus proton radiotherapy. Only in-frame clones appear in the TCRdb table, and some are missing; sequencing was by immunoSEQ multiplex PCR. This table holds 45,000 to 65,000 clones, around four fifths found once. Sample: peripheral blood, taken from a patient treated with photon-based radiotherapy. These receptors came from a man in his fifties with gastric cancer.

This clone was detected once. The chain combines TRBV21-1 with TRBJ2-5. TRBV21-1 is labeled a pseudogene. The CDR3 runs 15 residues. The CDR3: CASSSHRPRKETQYF. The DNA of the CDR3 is TGTGCCAGCAGCAGCCATAGGCCTCGGAAGGAGACCCAGTACTTC.

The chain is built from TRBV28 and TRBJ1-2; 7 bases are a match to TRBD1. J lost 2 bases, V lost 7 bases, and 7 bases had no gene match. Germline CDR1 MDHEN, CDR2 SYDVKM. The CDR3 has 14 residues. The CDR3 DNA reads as TGTGCCAGCACCCCCGGGACAGCGAACTATGGCTACACCTTC. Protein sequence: CASTPGTANYGYTF.

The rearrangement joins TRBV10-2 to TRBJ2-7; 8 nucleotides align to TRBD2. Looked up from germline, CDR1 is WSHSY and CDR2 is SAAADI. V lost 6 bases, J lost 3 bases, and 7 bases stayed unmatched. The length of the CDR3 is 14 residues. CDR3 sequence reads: CASRARTSSYEQYF. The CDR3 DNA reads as TGCGCCAGCAGAGCCCGGACTAGCAGCTACGAGCAGTACTTC.

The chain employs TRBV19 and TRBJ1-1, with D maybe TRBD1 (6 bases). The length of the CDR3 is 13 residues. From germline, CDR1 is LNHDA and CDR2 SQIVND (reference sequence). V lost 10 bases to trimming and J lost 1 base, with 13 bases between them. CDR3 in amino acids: CATRPTGNTEAFF. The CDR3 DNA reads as TGTGCCACGAGACCGACAGGGAACACTGAAGCTTTCTTT.

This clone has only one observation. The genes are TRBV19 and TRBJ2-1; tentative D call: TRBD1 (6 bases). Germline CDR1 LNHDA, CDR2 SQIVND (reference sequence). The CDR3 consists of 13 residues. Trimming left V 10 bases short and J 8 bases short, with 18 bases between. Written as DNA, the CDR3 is TGTGCCACCGCGACAGGAAAATCATATGAGCAGTTCTTC. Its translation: CATATGKSYEQFF.